This T cell receptor beta chain originates from a study of blood T cell repertoires in COVID-19. Study at large: Sources were T cells, B-cell-depleted T cells, or PBMCs; the material itself was cDNA or gDNA.

This CDR3 region has 15 residues. Germline V gene data show CDR1 as LNHNV and CDR2 as YYDKDF (reference sequence). The junction had 4 bases not matched to a gene; V was cut back by 2 bases and J by 4 bases. Per the original methods: Researchers report that nucleated cell counts were estimated from reference gene primer amplification. Clones were read by immunoSEQ multiplex PCR, and TCRdb kept only the in-frame ones, dropping some. The DNA gave D and trimming, while V, J and clone size come from that table. The sample shows about 300,000 clones, 70% to 90% of them seen only once. Recruited during active infection, patients (from Seattle) were subsequently followed longitudinally.

The chain joins TRBV15 to TRBJ2-3; 9 bases are a match to TRBD2. Sequencing was carried out using peripheral blood. The receptor's source is a woman aged 50 to 60 with COVID-19, enrolled during active disease. CDR3 sequence: CATSRPVAGADTQYF. The CDR3 nucleotides read TGTGCCACCAGCAGACCGGTAGCGGGGGCAGATACGCAGTATTTT. Full variable domain (missing parts from reference TRBV15 and TRBJ2-3): DAMVIQNPRYQVTQFGKPVTLSCSQTLNHNVMYWYQQKSSQAPKLLFHYYDKDFNNEADTPDNFQSRRPNTSFCFLDIRSPGLGDTAMYLCATSRPVAGADTQYFGPGTRLTVL.